This T cell receptor beta chain was captured by sequencing in a study of cytotoxic CD8 clonotypes in ibrutinib-treated CLL. Libraries were prepared by immunoSEQ multiplex PCR; TCRdb keeps only in-frame clonotypes and omits some of them. The sample has 43,000 or so clones; just over 65% are singletons. The germline gives CDR1 SGHVS, CDR2 FQNEAQ. V lost 4 bases and J lost 5; bases outside the gene matches: 7. The CDR3 runs to 14 residues. Sequenced material: PBMCs, taken after 24 months of ibrutinib treatment. The chain is built from TRBV7-8 and TRBJ2-5; TRBD1 matches at 7 bases. The TCR comes from a human donor with chronic lymphocytic leukemia. CDR3 loop: CASSSRGRPETQYF. In DNA form, the CDR3 reads TGTGCCAGCAGCTCGAGGGGGCGCCCCGAGACCCAGTACTTC.